The 10 T cell receptor beta chains reported below all come from one sample, sequenced in a study of OX40 agonist ivuxolimab in advanced cancers. Library creation used the immunoSEQ multiplex PCR assay. TCRdb stores this immuneACCESS table with in-frame sequences only. Part of the clones is absent; in the studies checked, under half of the shortfall reflects unresolved V genes, and no reason is known for the rest. The sample data list fewer than 65,000 clones, and around 88% of these were observed just once. The ten largest make up roughly 0.5% of the sample. The input for sequencing was CD4+ or CD8+ T cells sorted from blood, taken in a trial of the OX40 agonist ivuxolimab. These receptors came from an adult with an advanced solid tumor such as melanoma, head and neck, liver or kidney cancer.

J is TRBJ2-5 and V is TRBV2, with D perhaps matching TRBD1 (5 bases). This CDR3 is built from 18 residues. Germline CDR1 and CDR2: SNHLY and FYNNEI. V lost 4 bases and J lost 0, with 21 bases in between. The DNA for the CDR3 is TGTGCCAGCAGTGGGGCCTTCGGGCAGGGATCATACCAAGAGACCCAGTACTTC. It translates to CASSGAFGQGSYQETQYF.

The chain links TRBV7-9 to TRBJ1-1; D is unresolved. V lost 6 bases and J 1 base, leaving 9 bases between the germline ends. The CDR3 is 13 amino acids. Germline-derived CDR1 and CDR2 are SEHNR and FQNEAQ (reference sequence). In DNA, the CDR3 is TGTGCCAGCAGGCGGGCTCGGAACACTGAAGCTTTCTTT. It encodes CASRRARNTEAFF.

The CDR3 loop reads CASGSSGGDNEQFF. CDR3 DNA sequence: TGTGCTAGTGGTTCTAGCGGGGGGGACAATGAGCAGTTCTTC. V gene TRBV12-5 combines with J gene TRBJ2-1; 12 nucleotides align to TRBD2. V gave up 4 bases and J gave up 5 bases; unmatched junction bases: 0. CDR1 LGHNT and CDR2 FRNRAP come from the germline V gene. The CDR3 contains 14 residues.

The chain joins TRBV4-1 to TRBJ2-5; TRBD2 matches at 16 bases. Germline V CDR1 and CDR2: MGHRA, YSYEKL. This CDR3 has 19 residues. J lost 2 bases, V lost 1 base, and 7 bases had no gene match. CDR3 sequence reads: CASSQAPGLAGGGQETQYF. CDR3 sequence (DNA): TGCGCCAGCAGCCAAGCCCCGGGACTAGCGGGAGGGGGTCAAGAGACCCAGTACTTC.

The chain joins TRBV11-2 to TRBJ2-7; 8 nucleotides line up with TRBD1. From germline, CDR1 is SGHAT and CDR2 FQNNGV. V was clipped by 6 bases and J by 2 bases; unmatched bases: 12. CDR3 length: 16 amino acids. The CDR3 is CASRFSSLTGAYEQYF. The CDR3 bases are TGTGCCAGCAGGTTCTCCTCGTTGACAGGGGCCTACGAGCAGTACTTC.

The J gene is TRBJ2-2, the V gene TRBV28, with TRBD2 matching 8 bases. J gave up 8 bases and V 6 bases, and 14 bases lay outside the gene matches. This CDR3 comprises 16 residues. Germline V gene sequence: CDR1 MDHEN, CDR2 SYDVKM. In DNA, the CDR3 is TGTGCCAGCAGCCCAACTAGCGGCTACGGGTTGGGGGAGCTGTTTTTT. As protein: CASSPTSGYGLGELFF.

The V call is TRBV18, the J call TRBJ2-7, with a tentative D call TRBD1 (6 bases). CDR3 length: 16 amino acids. Germline V gene sequence: CDR1 KGHSH, CDR2 LQKENI. Trimming cost V 0 bases and J 4 bases, with 16 bases left between them. CDR3 DNA sequence: TGTGCCAGCTCACCACCGAGTCAGGGGAAGGGGTACGAGCAGTACTTC. It encodes CASSPPSQGKGYEQYF.

The chain links TRBV7-2 to TRBJ1-1, with a possible D match to TRBD1 (6 bases). V was shortened by 5 bases and J by 1 base, with 17 bases between the two germline ends. There are 16 residues in the CDR3. Germline assignment: CDR1 SGHTA and CDR2 FQGNSA. The CDR3 spells CASSPSPTGWNTEAFF. As DNA, the CDR3 is TGTGCCAGCAGCCCCTCCCCCACAGGGTGGAACACTGAAGCTTTCTTT.

The chain combines TRBV27 with TRBJ1-2, with D possibly TRBD1 on 6 matching bases. CDR3 length equals 13 residues. Between the trimmed V and J ends, which lost 6 bases and 4 bases, there was a span of 12 bases. The germline V gene encodes CDR1 MNHEY and CDR2 SMNVEV (reference sequence). The CDR3 DNA is TGTGCCAGCAGGGGGGCGAACAGCTATGGCTACACCTTC. Translating it yields CASRGANSYGYTF.

The chain employs TRBV7-2 and TRBJ2-5, with unresolved D. Trimming pared 5 bases from V and 3 bases from J, leaving 4 bases between. This CDR3 has 11 residues. CDR1 and CDR2 (germline): SGHTA, FQGNSA. DNA of the CDR3: TGTGCCAGCAGCGCGGAAGAGACCCAGTACTTC. This codes for CASSAEETQYF. The variable domain in full, completed from reference TRBV7-2 and TRBJ2-5, reads GAGVSQSPSNKVTEKGKDVELRCDPISGHTALYWYRQSLGQGLEFLIYFQGNSAPDKSGLPSDRFSAERTGGSVSTLTIQRTQQEDSAVYLCASSAEETQYFGPGTRLLVL.